This entry describes one T cell receptor (beta chain). Its antigen is unknown. CDR1 is SGHVS and CDR2 is FQNEAQ in the germline V gene. The CDR3 covers 16 residues. Trimming took off 5 bases at V and 0 bases at J, with 14 bases between the two ends. Sequencing used immunoSEQ multiplex PCR; TCRdb keeps in-frame clones, though not all of them. In the table there are 55,000 to 65,000 clones, roughly 90% of which are singletons. The data derive from a study of OX40 agonist ivuxolimab in advanced cancers. About the research overall: A diagnosis of hepatocellular carcinoma, melanoma, renal cell or head and neck cancer was present in dose-escalation patients. Of the participants, around 39% had some prior anti-PD-1, anti-PD-L1 or anti-CTLA-4 therapy, which was allowed.

Findings and limits, study-wide: Individuals who were partial responders at 0.1-3.0 mg/kg had clonal expansion that ranked among the lowest.

This material consisted of CD4+ or CD8+ T cells sorted from blood, taken in a trial of the OX40 agonist ivuxolimab. The genes are TRBV7-8 and TRBJ1-3; D possibly corresponds to TRBD1 (5 bases). The receptor was isolated from an adult with an advanced solid tumor such as melanoma, head and neck, liver or kidney cancer. The CDR3 DNA reads TGTGCCAGCAGCCTGGGACTGCCGAGCTCTGGAAACACCATATATTTT. Translation: CASSLGLPSSGNTIYF.